The clone carrying this T cell receptor beta chain was seen many times. TCRdb re-analysed the 5' RACE reads in MiXCR, keeping a single row per CDR3 protein. Altogether some 88,000 distinct CDR3 sequences are present, 16% being singletons, with the ten largest covering about 4.7%. This sample was included in a study of early T cells in non-severe SARS-CoV-2 infection. The CDR3 length is 15 residues. V lost 0 bases and J 5 bases, leaving 14 bases between the germline ends. CDR1 and CDR2 (germline): SGDLS, YYNGEE. The chain couples TRBV9 to TRBJ2-5; a possible D gene is TRBD2 (5 bases). This clonotype was sampled from an adult who was a healthcare worker with PCR-confirmed SARS-CoV-2 infection or an uninfected control (not recorded which). Sequenced material: whole blood, taken at baseline. The CDR3 reads CASSVAAARGETQYF. CDR3 nucleotides: TGTGCCAGCAGCGTAGCTGCGGCCAGAGGGGAGACCCAGTACTTC.